Below are 26 T cell receptor beta chains sequenced from a single sample in a study of blood T cell repertoires in COVID-19. TCRdb's copy holds only in-frame clones and misses some; the assay was immunoSEQ multiplex PCR. Of about 200,000 clones listed, almost 90% are singletons. Sequencing was done on a sample of peripheral blood. These receptors were taken from a man between 18 and 29 years old with active or convalescent COVID-19.

This chain links TRBV5-1 with TRBJ2-1; TRBD2 is a possible D gene (6 bases). Germline CDR1 is SGHRS and CDR2 is YFSETQ. The V gene lost 4 bases and the J gene lost 15 bases, with 17 bases spanning the gap. The CDR3 spans 12 residues. The CDR3 DNA reads TGCGCCAGCAGCGAGAAGGGACTGGGCCCGTTCTTC. It encodes CASSEKGLGPFF.

The chain employs TRBV2 and TRBJ1-1; 7 nucleotides match TRBD1. Germline loops: CDR1 SNHLY, CDR2 FYNNEI. CDR3 length: 14 amino acids. V was pared by 5 bases and J by 1 base, with 4 bases of the junction left unmatched. This CDR3 reads CASSWDRKNTEAFF. DNA of the CDR3: TGTGCCAGCAGTTGGGACAGAAAGAACACTGAAGCTTTCTTT.

The rearrangement joins TRBV7-2 to TRBJ2-5; D is possibly TRBD1 (6 bases). The V gene's germline CDR1 is SGHTA and CDR2 FQGNSA. Trimming stripped 2 bases from V and 2 bases from J, with 6 bases between. The CDR3 is 13 amino acids. For the CDR3, the DNA is TGTGCCAGCAGCTTACAGGGGCAAGAGACCCAGTACTTC. It codes for CASSLQGQETQYF.

The chain combines TRBV2 with TRBJ2-3, with TRBD1 identical over 9 bases. CDR3 length: 15 residues. The V gene's germline CDR1 is SNHLY and CDR2 FYNNEI. V lost 5 bases to trimming and J lost 2 bases; unmatched junction nucleotides: 5. CDR3 region: CASSPGTGITDTQYF. In DNA, the CDR3 is TGTGCCAGCAGTCCCGGGACAGGGATCACAGATACGCAGTATTTT.

The chain employs TRBV7-6 and TRBJ1-2, with D uncertain. This CDR3 has 13 residues. Trimming stripped 5 bases from V and 3 bases from J, with 10 bases between. CDR1 SGHVS and CDR2 FNYEAQ come from the germline V gene. DNA of the CDR3: TGTGCCAGCAGCCCCAACGGTGACTATGGCTACACCTTC. Residues: CASSPNGDYGYTF.

The chain recombines TRBV6-5 with TRBJ2-1; TRBD2 aligns across 15 bases. V gave up 6 bases and J gave up 6 bases; unmatched junction bases: 3. Per the germline V gene, CDR1 is MNHEY and CDR2 is SVGAGI. This CDR3 region has 15 residues. In nucleotides, the CDR3 is TGTGCCAGCAGCCTGGGACTAGCGGGGGGCAATGAGCAGTTCTTC. It specifies CASSLGLAGGNEQFF.

This clone was detected once. CDR3 loop: CASSLVQVSGYTF. CDR3 in DNA: TGTGCCAGCAGCCTAGTGCAGGTATCTGGCTACACCTTC. The gene calls are TRBV7-9 and TRBJ1-2; D remains unclear. Germline CDR1 reads SEHNR; CDR2 reads FQNEAQ (reference sequence). Deletions cut 5 bases from V and 7 bases from J, with 14 bases between. CDR3 length: 13 residues.

The chain links TRBV7-2 to TRBJ2-5; TRBD2 is a possible D gene (6 bases). V was clipped by 0 bases and J by 5 bases, with 16 bases between them. CDR3 length: 16 amino acids. Per the germline V gene, CDR1 is SGHTA and CDR2 is FQGNSA. The CDR3 protein is CASSLAGRVGLETQYF. The CDR3 DNA reads as TGTGCCAGCAGCTTAGCCGGGAGAGTCGGATTGGAGACCCAGTACTTC. The full variable domain, completed using reference TRBV7-2 and TRBJ2-5, is GAGVSQSPSNKVTEKGKDVELRCDPISGHTALYWYRQSLGQGLEFLIYFQGNSAPDKSGLPSDRFSAERTGGSVSTLTIQRTQQEDSAVYLCASSLAGRVGLETQYFGPGTRLLVL.

J is TRBJ2-1 and V is TRBV6-1; 7 bases map to TRBD2. The length of the CDR3 is 15 residues. Trimming took 1 base from V and 7 from J; bases not matched to a gene: 7. The germline CDR1 and CDR2 sequences are MNHNS and SASEGT. Written as DNA, the CDR3 is TGTGCCAGCAGTGAAGAGCGGGACCCGGTAAATGAGCAGTTCTTC. Amino acids: CASSEERDPVNEQFF.

This chain joins TRBV7-2 and TRBJ2-2; possible D gene TRBD2, 6 bases. The CDR3 is made up of 15 amino acids. Trimming shortened V by 6 bases and J by 1 base, and 12 bases separated the two germline ends. Germline V gives CDR1 SGHTA, CDR2 FQGNSA. The CDR3: CASRPGTLNTGELFF. In DNA form, the CDR3 reads TGTGCCAGCAGGCCCGGGACTCTGAACACCGGGGAGCTGTTTTTT.

The chain carries TRBV3-1 (or the pseudogene TRBV3-2) and TRBJ1-3; TRBD1 agrees at 8 bases. The germline V gene encodes CDR1 LGHDT and CDR2 YNNKEL (reference sequence). The J segment lost 0 bases and the V segment lost 1 base, leaving 11 bases of the junction unmatched. The CDR3 covers 19 residues. The chain's CDR3 is CASSQVGQGASPSGNTIYF. CDR3 coding DNA: TGTGCCAGCAGCCAAGTGGGGCAGGGGGCATCCCCCTCTGGAAACACCATATATTTT.

The chain has TRBV9 and TRBJ1-2; no clear D gene. V was shortened by 0 bases and J by 5 bases, with 8 bases between the two germline ends. The CDR3 is 13 amino acids. Germline V lookup: CDR1 SGDLS, CDR2 YYNGEE. The CDR3 region is CASSVVEEYGYTF. CDR3 nucleotides: TGTGCCAGCAGCGTAGTAGAGGAGTATGGCTACACCTTC.

The J gene is TRBJ2-7, the V gene TRBV7-6; D is perhaps TRBD1 (6 bases). This CDR3 comprises 17 residues. Trimming removed 2 bases from V and 3 bases from J, with 20 bases in between. CDR1 and CDR2 from the germline V gene are SGHVS and FNYEAQ. The CDR3 is CASSLFPSGQGSYEQYF. The CDR3 DNA reads TGTGCCAGCAGCTTATTCCCCTCTGGCCAGGGGAGCTACGAGCAGTACTTC. Combining the CDR3 with reference TRBV7-6 and TRBJ2-7 gives the whole variable domain GAGVSQSPRYKVTKRGQDVALRCDPISGHVSLYWYRQALGQGPEFLTYFNYEAQQDKSGLPNDRFSAERPEGSISTLTIQRTEQRDSAMYRCASSLFPSGQGSYEQYFGPGTRLTVT.

The genes are TRBV7-9 and TRBJ2-1; D not certain. The V end lost 0 bases, the J end lost 0 bases, and 6 bases lay between the germline ends. CDR1 and CDR2 (germline): SEHNR, FQNEAQ (reference sequence). This CDR3 is built from 15 residues. CDR3 nucleotides: TGTGCCAGCAGCTTAGCGGTCAGCTCCTACAATGAGCAGTTCTTC. It yields the protein CASSLAVSSYNEQFF.

This sequence joins TRBV29-1 and TRBJ2-7, with 8 bases lining up with TRBD2. The germline V gene has CDR1 SQVTM and CDR2 ANQGSEA. The CDR3 has 14 amino acids. V lost 6 bases to trimming and J lost 3 bases; unmatched junction nucleotides: 10. The CDR3 DNA follows: TGCAGCGTAAGGTCGGGGGGGTCGGACTACGAGCAGTACTTC. This translates into CSVRSGGSDYEQYF.

This clone has only one observation. This chain joins TRBV30 and TRBJ1-6; unclear D gene. The V end was cut by 4 bases, the J end by 8 bases, with 12 bases between. The germline CDR1 and CDR2 sequences are GTSNPN and SVGIG (reference sequence). This CDR3 is built from 13 residues. CDR3 amino acids: CAWTPGSHSPLHF. The CDR3 nucleotides read TGTGCCTGGACCCCAGGTTCCCATTCACCCCTCCACTTT.

The rearrangement links TRBV2 to TRBJ1-4; unclear D gene. Trimming took 5 bases from V and 3 from J, leaving 10 bases between them. The V gene's germline CDR1 is SNHLY and CDR2 FYNNEI. CDR3 length equals 14 residues. In nucleotides, the CDR3 is TGTGCCAGCAGTCCAGGTTATTCTAATGAAAAACTGTTTTTT. Amino acid sequence: CASSPGYSNEKLFF.

The genes are TRBV28 and TRBJ2-3; 8 bases are shared with TRBD2. The CDR3 contains 18 residues. CDR1 and CDR2 from the germline V gene are MDHEN and SYDVKM. Unmatched junction bases numbered 21, after V lost 7 bases and J lost 6 bases. CDR3 nucleotide sequence: TGTGCCAGCAAGGGACACTGGGGAGGGCGGGGGGCAAGTGATACGCAGTATTTT. Translated, it gives CASKGHWGGRGASDTQYF.

This chain connects TRBV19 to TRBJ2-1, with TRBD2 matching over 12 bases. CDR3 length: 17 residues. Germline V gives CDR1 LNHDA, CDR2 SQIVND (reference sequence). The junction had 13 bases not matched to a gene; V was cut back by 5 bases and J by 8 bases. For the CDR3, the DNA is TGTGCCAGTAGTGTGACTAGCGGGAGCGTCGGGATCGATGAGCAGTTCTTC. This translates into CASSVTSGSVGIDEQFF.

This rearrangement joins TRBV19 to TRBJ1-1; a weak D match, TRBD1 (5 bases). This CDR3 comprises 16 residues. In germline, CDR1 is LNHDA, CDR2 SQIVND (reference sequence). Trimming took 7 bases from V and 0 from J, leaving 18 bases between them. For the CDR3, the DNA is TGTGCCAGTATGACAGCCGCGATTCCCATGAACACTGAAGCTTTCTTT. Protein sequence: CASMTAAIPMNTEAFF.

This chain connects TRBV6-5 to TRBJ2-7, with TRBD1 as a possible D gene (6 bases). CDR1 and CDR2 (germline): MNHEY, SVGAGI. There are 13 residues in the CDR3. Trimming removed 5 bases at V and 6 bases at J, with 14 bases between. Here the CDR3 reads CASSRGKRGEQYF. DNA of the CDR3: TGTGCCAGCAGTAGGGGGAAACGCGGCGAGCAGTACTTC.

The CDR3 sequence is CASSTRDLYTEAFF. CDR3 in DNA: TGTGCCAGTAGTACAAGGGACTTATACACTGAAGCTTTCTTT. The chain has TRBV19 and TRBJ1-1; D may be TRBD1 (5 bases). The CDR3 is 14 residues long. Trimming stripped 4 bases from V and 3 bases from J, with 12 bases between. Per the germline V gene, CDR1 is LNHDA and CDR2 is SQIVND (reference sequence).

The chain combines TRBV5-1 with TRBJ1-1, with 7 bases matching TRBD1. Trimming cost V 4 bases and J 1 base; bases outside gene matches: 4. From germline, CDR1 is SGHRS and CDR2 YFSETQ. The CDR3 is 14 residues long. CDR3 amino acids: CASSNTGANTEAFF. The CDR3 nucleotides are TGCGCCAGCAGCAACACAGGGGCGAACACTGAAGCTTTCTTT.

This chain joins TRBV3-1 (or the pseudogene TRBV3-2) and TRBJ1-2, with D hard to call. Trimming removed 0 bases from V and 5 bases from J, with 10 bases in between. Germline V gives CDR1 LGHDT, CDR2 YNNKEL (reference sequence). The CDR3 spans 14 residues. The chain's CDR3 is CASSQDSQTYGYTF. The CDR3 bases are TGTGCCAGCAGCCAAGATAGCCAGACTTATGGCTACACCTTC.

The chain carries TRBV19 and TRBJ2-3; 8 bases fit TRBD1. The CDR3 spans 14 residues. CDR1 LNHDA and CDR2 SQIVND come from the germline V gene (reference sequence). J lost 4 bases, V lost 3 bases, and 3 bases had no gene match. The CDR3 DNA sequence: TGTGCCAGTAGTATCACAGGGGGTGCAGATACGCAGTATTTT. Its protein is CASSITGGADTQYF.

The rearrangement joins TRBV27 to TRBJ2-1; TRBD2 matches at 12 bases. The V and J ends lost 6 bases and 5 bases, in that order; junction bases with no gene match: 5. This CDR3 has 15 amino acids. Germline V gene lookup returns CDR1 MNHEY and CDR2 SMNVEV (reference sequence). Here the CDR3 reads CASRTSGRINNEQFF. In DNA form, the CDR3 reads TGTGCCAGCAGGACTAGCGGGAGAATCAACAATGAGCAGTTCTTC.